This is a list of T cell receptor beta chains from one sample in a study of OX40 agonist ivuxolimab in advanced cancers. Sequenced by immunoSEQ multiplex PCR; TCRdb stores in-frame clones only, minus some. The sample carries about 120,000 clones, over 75% recorded once. The sequencing here drew on CD4+ or CD8+ T cells sorted from blood, taken in a trial of the OX40 agonist ivuxolimab. The receptor source for this set is an adult with an advanced solid tumor such as melanoma, head and neck, liver or kidney cancer. Both conserved end residues are part of each CDR3. A D gene is named only where the DNA matches it firmly. Clone sizes are given selectively: once, few, many, or a class where the clone is expanded.

j_call d_call v_call clone_size cdr3_nt cdr3_aa
TRBJ2-1 TRBD2 TRBV11-1 NA TGTGCCAGCAGCATCAGCGGGGGGTACAATGAGCAGTTCTTC CASSISGGYNEQFF
TRBJ2-7 NA TRBV30 once TGTGCCTGGAGTGACCCCCAGGTCTTCTACGAGCAGTACTTC CAWSDPQVFYEQYF
TRBJ1-1 NA TRBV28 NA TGTGCCAGCAGTCCCCTACCGAACACTGAAGCTTTCTTT CASSPLPNTEAFF
TRBJ1-1 NA TRBV7-9 NA TGTGCCAGCAGCTTACTGGGCGGGGAAGCTTTCTTT CASSLLGGEAFF
TRBJ2-3 NA TRBV7-9 NA TGTGCCAGCAGCCCCTCCGCAGATACGCAGTATTTT CASSPSADTQYF
TRBJ1-5 NA TRBV5-6 NA TGTGCCAGCAGCTCCCGTCGGGTTGGTCAGCCCCAGCATTTT CASSSRRVGQPQHF
TRBJ2-5 NA TRBV12-1 NA TGTGCCAGCAGCCCTGGACTAGCGGGGCAAGAGACCCAGTACTTC CASSPGLAGQETQYF
TRBJ1-5 TRBD1 TRBV28 NA TGTGCCAGCAGTTCGGGGGCAGGGGGCGCCGGCAATCAGCCCCAGCATTTT CASSSGAGGAGNQPQHF
TRBJ2-7 NA TRBV7-9 NA TGTGCCAGCAGGTATAGCGACTCCTCCTACGAGCAGTACTTC CASRYSDSSYEQYF
TRBJ1-4 TRBD1 TRBV5-6 NA TGTGCCAGCAGCTTGTTGGGCCTACAGGGGGGAAAACTGTTTTTT CASSLLGLQGGKLFF
TRBJ1-5 NA TRBV28 NA TGTGCCAGCAGTCCTTGGGGGGATCAGCCCCAGCATTTT CASSPWGDQPQHF
TRBJ2-1 NA TRBV4-2 NA TGTGCCAGCAGCCAAGATCTTAGCGCCTCCTACAATGAGCAGTTCTTC CASSQDLSASYNEQFF
TRBJ2-5 TRBD1 TRBV18 NA TGTGCCAGCTCACGCATACGGGACAGGGCGTCGGGAGAAATCCAGTACTTC CASSRIRDRASGEIQYF
TRBJ2-5 NA TRBV15 NA TGTGCCACCAGCAGAGGGACAGTTGGGAACACACAAGAGACCCAGTACTTC CATSRGTVGNTQETQYF
TRBJ1-6 NA TRBV18 NA TGTGCCAGCTCACCTTCCGGGGAAAACTCACCCCTCCACTTT CASSPSGENSPLHF
TRBJ1-2 NA TRBV5-5 NA TGTGCCAGCAGCGCTAGCAGGTCGCCCCACTATGGCTACACCTTC CASSASRSPHYGYTF
TRBJ2-1 NA TRBV20-1 NA TGCAGTGCCCCCCCGGCAGGGCAGTTCTTC CSAPPAGQFF
TRBJ1-5 NA TRBV28 NA TGTGCCAGCAGTTTTAGGGGTCAGGGTGTGCCCCAGCATTTT CASSFRGQGVPQHF
TRBJ2-2 NA TRBV5-6 NA TGTGCCAGCAGCTTGGGGTGGACAGCCACCGGGGAGCTGTTTTTT CASSLGWTATGELFF
TRBJ2-7 TRBD1 TRBV18 NA TGTGCCAGCTCATCTGCAGGGGGCGAGCAGTACTTC CASSSAGGEQYF
TRBJ2-7 TRBD2 TRBV6-6 NA TGTGCCAGCAGCCATAGCGGGGGGGCCTACGAGCAGTACTTC CASSHSGGAYEQYF
TRBJ1-1 TRBD1 TRBV25-1 NA TGTGCCAGCAAAGGGGGCGCTTCGAGCACTGAAGCTTTCTTT CASKGGASSTEAFF